This T cell receptor beta chain was documented in a study of T cells in Graves' hyperthyroidism and ophthalmopathy. RNA transcripts were the template for amplifying TCR beta CDR3 regions. The HTBI primer set served for first-round RT-PCR of the TCR CDR3. Each CDR3 protein is one row after TCRdb ran MiXCR on the multiplex PCR reads. Here the sample spans some 250,000 distinct CDR3 sequences, roughly 14% being singletons. In this sample, this clonotype turned up a few times. An approximately 10 ml volume of fresh peripheral blood provided the PBMCs. Germline loops: CDR1 PRHDT, CDR2 FYEKMQ (reference sequence). V lost 5 bases and J 9 bases, leaving 14 bases between the germline ends. This CDR3 contains 13 residues.

What was sequenced was blood. The sequence was collected from a woman aged 40 to 49 with Graves' hyperthyroidism that later progressed to Graves' ophthalmopathy. This chain links TRBV13 with TRBJ2-1, with a weak D call TRBD2 (5 bases). The CDR3, as DNA: TGTGCCAGCAGCGCCCTAGCTGAAGGTGAGCAGTTCTTC. Encoded protein: CASSALAEGEQFF.